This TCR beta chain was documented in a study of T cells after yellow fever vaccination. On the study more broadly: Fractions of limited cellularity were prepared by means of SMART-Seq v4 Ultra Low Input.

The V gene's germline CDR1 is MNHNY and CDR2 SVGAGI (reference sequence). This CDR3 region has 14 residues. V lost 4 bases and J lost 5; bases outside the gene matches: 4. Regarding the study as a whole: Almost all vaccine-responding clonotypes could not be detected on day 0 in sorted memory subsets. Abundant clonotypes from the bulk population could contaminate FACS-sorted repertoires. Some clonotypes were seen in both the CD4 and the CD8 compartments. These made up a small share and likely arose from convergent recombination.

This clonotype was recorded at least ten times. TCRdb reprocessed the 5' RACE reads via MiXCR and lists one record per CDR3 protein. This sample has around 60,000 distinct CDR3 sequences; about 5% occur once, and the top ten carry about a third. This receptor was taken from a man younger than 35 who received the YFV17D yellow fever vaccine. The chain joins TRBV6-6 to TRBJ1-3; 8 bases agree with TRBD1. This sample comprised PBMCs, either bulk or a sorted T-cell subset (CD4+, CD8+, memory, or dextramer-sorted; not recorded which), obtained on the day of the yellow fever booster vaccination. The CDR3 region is CASSSQGARNTIYF. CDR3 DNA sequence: TGTGCCAGCAGTTCCCAGGGGGCAAGAAACACCATATATTTT.